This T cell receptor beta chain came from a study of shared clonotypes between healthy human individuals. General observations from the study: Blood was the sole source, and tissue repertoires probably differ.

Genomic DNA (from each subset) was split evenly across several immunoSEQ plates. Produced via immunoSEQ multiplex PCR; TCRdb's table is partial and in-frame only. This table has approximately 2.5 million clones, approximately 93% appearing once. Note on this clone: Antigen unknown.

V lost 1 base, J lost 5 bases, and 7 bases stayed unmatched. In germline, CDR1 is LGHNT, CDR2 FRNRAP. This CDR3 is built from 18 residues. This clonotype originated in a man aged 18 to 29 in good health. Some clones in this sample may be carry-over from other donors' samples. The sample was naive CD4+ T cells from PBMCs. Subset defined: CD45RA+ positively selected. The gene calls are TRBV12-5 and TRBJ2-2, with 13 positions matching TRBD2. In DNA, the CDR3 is TGTGCTAGTGGTTTGGCCCCAGGACTAGCGGGAGCAACCGGGGAGCTGTTTTTT. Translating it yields CASGLAPGLAGATGELFF.